This TCR beta chain originates from a study of blood T cell repertoires in COVID-19. Study-wide background: The United States, Italy and Spain provided the acute and convalescent COVID-19 samples. Nucleic acid was either cDNA or gDNA, and it came from T cells, B-cell-depleted T cells, or PBMCs.

As handled by the study authors: Reference gene primer amplification gave estimated nucleated cell counts. Repertoires were generated with immunoSEQ multiplex PCR, while TCRdb's copy carries only in-frame clones and drops some. D and trimming were read from the DNA, whereas the V and J calls and clone size are those reported in that table. The data show about 39,000 clones, with 70% to 90% seen just once and roughly 10% held by the top ten. This CDR3 is built from 13 residues. The germline V gene encodes CDR1 SGHVS and CDR2 FQNEAQ. Between the trimmed V and J ends, which lost 2 bases and 10 bases, there was a span of 14 bases.

The receptor comes from a man aged 55-75 years in a cohort sampled during active COVID-19. Sequenced sample: peripheral blood. V is TRBV7-8 and J is TRBJ1-1; no clear D gene. CDR3 amino acids: CASSLYTERGAFF. The CDR3 DNA follows: TGTGCCAGCAGCTTATACACCGAACGGGGAGCTTTCTTT.